This T cell receptor beta chain was obtained from a study of early T cells in non-severe SARS-CoV-2 infection. Turning to the study itself: Sequencing of bulk RNA from unsorted whole blood was done, without chain pairing. Study observations and caveats: VDJdb-based annotation leaned toward anti-spike CD8 responses and missed private and CD4 specificities.

Details on this clonotype: Its antigen is as yet unknown. Being one base from a much bigger clone, this may be a read error.

The CDR3 is 12 amino acids. Germline V lookup: CDR1 SNHLY, CDR2 FYNNEI. Unique molecular identifiers tagged individual cDNA molecules. TCRdb reprocessed the 5' RACE reads via MiXCR and lists one record per CDR3 protein. Of roughly 71,000 distinct CDR3 sequences in the sample, roughly 13% were seen once. This chain uses TRBV2 with TRBJ2-7; D remains ambiguous. The DNA matches TRBJ2-1 better at its end, which makes the J call doubtful. The receptor comes from an adult who was a healthcare worker with PCR-confirmed SARS-CoV-2 infection or an uninfected control (not recorded which). Material: whole blood. The CDR3 DNA reads TGTGCCAGCAGGTCGGACGATTACGAGCAGTTCTTC. Its translation is CASRSDDYEQFF.